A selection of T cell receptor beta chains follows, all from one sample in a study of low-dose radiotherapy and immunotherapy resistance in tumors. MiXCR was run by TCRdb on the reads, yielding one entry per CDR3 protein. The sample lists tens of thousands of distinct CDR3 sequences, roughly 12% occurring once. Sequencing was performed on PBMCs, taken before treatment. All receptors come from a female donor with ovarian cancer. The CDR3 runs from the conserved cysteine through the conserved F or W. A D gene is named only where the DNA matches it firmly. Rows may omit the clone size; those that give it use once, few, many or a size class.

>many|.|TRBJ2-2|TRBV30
CAWSVSSNTGELFF
TGTGCCTGGAGTGTATCCTCAAACACCGGGGAGCTGTTTTTT
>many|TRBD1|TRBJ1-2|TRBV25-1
CASTSGQGGPYGYTF
TGTGCCAGCACCTCCGGACAGGGTGGTCCTTATGGCTACACCTTC
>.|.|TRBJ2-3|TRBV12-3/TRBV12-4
CASGGRGTDTQYF
TGTGCCAGCGGCGGTCGGGGCACAGATACGCAGTATTTT
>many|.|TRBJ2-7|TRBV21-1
CASSNPGGYEQYF
TGTGCCAGCAGCAACCCTGGCGGCTACGAGCAGTACTTC
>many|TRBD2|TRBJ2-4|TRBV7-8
CASSLSSPGTSGRGGIQYF
TGTGCCAGCAGCTTATCTTCTCCGGGGACTAGCGGGAGAGGGGGCATTCAGTACTTC
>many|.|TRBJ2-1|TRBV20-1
CSASGIGGRPNNEQFF
TGCAGTGCTAGTGGGATCGGCGGGCGGCCTAACAATGAGCAGTTCTTC
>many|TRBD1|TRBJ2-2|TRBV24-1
CATSDSETGAGELFF
TGTGCCACCAGTGATTCCGAGACAGGGGCCGGGGAGCTGTTTTTT
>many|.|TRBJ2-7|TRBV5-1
CASSLEPSRHEQYF
TGCGCCAGCAGCTTGGAGCCTAGCCGACACGAGCAGTACTTC
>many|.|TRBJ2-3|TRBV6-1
CASSLEGDTQYF
TGTGCCAGCAGTTTAGAGGGAGATACGCAGTATTTT
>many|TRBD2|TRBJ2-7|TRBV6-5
CASISAGSAYEQYF
TGTGCCAGCATTTCAGCGGGATCCGCCTACGAGCAGTACTTC
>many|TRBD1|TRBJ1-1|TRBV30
CAWSGTGANTEAFF
TGTGCCTGGAGCGGGACAGGGGCTAACACTGAAGCTTTCTTT
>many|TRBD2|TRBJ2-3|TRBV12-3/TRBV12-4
CASSLALAGTDTQYF
TGTGCCAGCAGTTTAGCGCTAGCGGGCACAGATACGCAGTATTTT
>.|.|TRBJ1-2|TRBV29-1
CSVLEAGGYTF
TGCAGCGTCCTAGAGGCTGGTGGCTACACCTTC
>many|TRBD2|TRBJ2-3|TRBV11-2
CASSLVPIAGEGHTQYF
TGTGCCAGCAGCTTAGTTCCGATCGCGGGGGAAGGACATACGCAGTATTTT
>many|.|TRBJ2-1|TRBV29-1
CSVGWGGDDEQFF
TGCAGCGTGGGGTGGGGTGGGGACGATGAGCAGTTCTTC
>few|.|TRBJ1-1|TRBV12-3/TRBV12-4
CASSLNSAMNTEAFF
TGTGCCAGCAGTTTGAATAGTGCCATGAACACTGAAGCTTTCTTT
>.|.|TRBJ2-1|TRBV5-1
CASSRLLLAYNEQFF
TGCGCCAGCAGCCGGCTCCTCCTAGCCTACAATGAGCAGTTCTTC
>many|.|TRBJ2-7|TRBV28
CASTNFGGGLSYEQYF
TGTGCCAGCACCAACTTCGGAGGGGGGCTATCCTACGAGCAGTACTTC
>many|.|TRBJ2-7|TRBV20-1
CSAGDRLTYEQYF
TGCAGTGCTGGTGACAGGCTAACCTACGAGCAGTACTTC
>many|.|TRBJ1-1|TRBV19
CASSIPENTEAFF
TGTGCCAGTAGTATCCCGGAGAACACTGAAGCTTTCTTT
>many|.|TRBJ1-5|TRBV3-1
CASSQDRFQPQHF
TGTGCCAGCAGCCAAGACAGGTTCCAGCCCCAGCATTTT
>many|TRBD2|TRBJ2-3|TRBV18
CASSPREGSDTQYF
TGTGCCAGCTCACCACGGGAGGGGTCAGATACGCAGTATTTT
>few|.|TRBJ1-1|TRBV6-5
CASSYSRYGGNTEAFF
TGTGCCAGCAGTTACTCGCGTTATGGGGGGAACACTGAAGCTTTCTTT
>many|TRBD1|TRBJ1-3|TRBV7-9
CASSLGGTVRDTIYF
TGTGCCAGCAGCCTGGGCGGGACAGTCCGGGACACCATATATTTT
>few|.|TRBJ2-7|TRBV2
CASMGREVEQYF
TGTGCCAGCATGGGACGTGAGGTTGAGCAGTACTTC
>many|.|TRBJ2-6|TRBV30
CACPRLGTSGANVLTF
TGTGCCTGCCCGCGACTGGGGACCTCTGGGGCCAACGTCCTGACTTTC
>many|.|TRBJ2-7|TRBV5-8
CASSLEGGATNEQYF
TGTGCCAGCAGCTTGGAGGGGGGGGCCACGAACGAGCAGTACTTC
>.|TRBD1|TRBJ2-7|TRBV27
CASRPGTGPYEQYF
TGTGCCAGCAGGCCCGGGACAGGGCCCTACGAGCAGTACTTC
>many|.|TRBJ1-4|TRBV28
CASSLPGWNEKLFF
TGTGCCAGCAGTTTACCAGGGTGGAATGAAAAACTGTTTTTT
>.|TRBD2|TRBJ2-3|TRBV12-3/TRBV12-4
CASSRDRTSGGTGADTQYF
TGTGCCAGCAGTAGGGACCGGACTAGCGGGGGCACCGGGGCAGATACGCAGTATTTT
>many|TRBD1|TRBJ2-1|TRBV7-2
CASSYNRGNEQFF
TGTGCCAGCAGCTATAACAGGGGCAATGAGCAGTTCTTC
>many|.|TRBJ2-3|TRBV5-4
CASSQGPLDGTDTQYF
TGTGCCAGCAGCCAGGGACCGCTCGACGGCACAGATACGCAGTATTTT
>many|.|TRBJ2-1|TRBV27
CASISWVGGSYNEQFF
TGTGCCAGTATATCTTGGGTAGGGGGCTCCTACAATGAGCAGTTCTTC
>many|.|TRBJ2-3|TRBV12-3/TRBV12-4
CASSPGGADTDTQYF
TGTGCCAGCAGTCCAGGCGGGGCTGACACAGATACGCAGTATTTT
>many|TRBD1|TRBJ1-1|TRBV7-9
CASSLWDSYMNTEAFF
TGTGCCAGCAGCTTATGGGACAGTTATATGAACACTGAAGCTTTCTTT
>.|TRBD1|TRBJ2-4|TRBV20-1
CSARWTGTKNIQYF
TGCAGTGCTAGATGGACAGGGACCAAAAACATTCAGTACTTC
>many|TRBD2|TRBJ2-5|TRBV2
CASSQILAGGAETQYF
TGTGCCAGCAGCCAGATACTAGCGGGAGGAGCAGAGACCCAGTACTTC
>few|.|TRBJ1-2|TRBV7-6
CASSPTSGAGYGYTF
TGTGCCAGCAGCCCAACCTCGGGCGCCGGCTATGGCTACACCTTC
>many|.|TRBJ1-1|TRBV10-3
CAINMPPGDTEAFF
TGTGCCATCAATATGCCCCCGGGAGACACTGAAGCTTTCTTT
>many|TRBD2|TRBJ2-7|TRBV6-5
CASSLTGAGTSGPYEQYF
TGTGCCAGCAGTTTGACAGGGGCCGGGACTAGCGGCCCCTACGAGCAGTACTTC
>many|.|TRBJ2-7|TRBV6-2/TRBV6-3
CASSNGRNKDEQYF
TGTGCCAGCAGCAACGGCAGGAATAAGGACGAGCAGTACTTC
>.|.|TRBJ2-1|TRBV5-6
CASSLGGPSSYNEQFF
TGTGCCAGCAGCCTGGGGGGGCCGAGCTCCTACAATGAGCAGTTCTTC
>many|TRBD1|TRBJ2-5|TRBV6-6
CASRTGAGETQYF
TGTGCCAGCAGGACAGGGGCGGGAGAGACCCAGTACTTC
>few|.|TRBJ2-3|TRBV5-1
CASSLWGDSTDTQYF
TGCGCCAGCAGCTTGTGGGGGGATAGCACAGATACGCAGTATTTT
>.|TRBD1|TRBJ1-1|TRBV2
CASSAGWDRTSYGPNTEAFF
TGTGCCAGCAGTGCCGGCTGGGACAGGACTTCCTACGGGCCGAACACTGAAGCTTTCTTT